This T cell receptor (beta chain) was documented in a study of immune evolution from preneoplasia to lung adenocarcinoma. General study results and limits: Later-stage lesions seemingly showed higher T cell density and diversity than normal lung. Highest clonality occurred in KRAS-mutant, not EGFR-mutant or double wild-type, nodules.

Patients had resection in Japan or China between the mid-2010s and the late 2010s. H&E slides confirmed each diagnosis, reviewed by two pathologists independently. Germline values: CDR1 KGHSH, CDR2 LQKENI. The CDR3 length is 15 residues. V was shortened by 2 bases and J by 7 bases, with 17 bases between the two germline ends. Repertoires were generated with immunoSEQ multiplex PCR, while TCRdb's copy carries only in-frame clones and drops some. The repertoire holds 7,300 or so clones, with around 77% as singletons. In regard to this clone: What it binds is unknown.

The receptor was derived from a donor aged 70 or over with lung adenocarcinoma. Some clones in this sample may be carry-over from other donors' samples. Sample: FFPE lung adenocarcinoma in situ tissue. This chain links TRBV18 with TRBJ1-2; D not resolved. CDR3 residues: CASSPKGAEIRGYTF. The CDR3 DNA is TGTGCCAGCTCACCAAAGGGAGCGGAGATCCGTGGCTACACCTTC.